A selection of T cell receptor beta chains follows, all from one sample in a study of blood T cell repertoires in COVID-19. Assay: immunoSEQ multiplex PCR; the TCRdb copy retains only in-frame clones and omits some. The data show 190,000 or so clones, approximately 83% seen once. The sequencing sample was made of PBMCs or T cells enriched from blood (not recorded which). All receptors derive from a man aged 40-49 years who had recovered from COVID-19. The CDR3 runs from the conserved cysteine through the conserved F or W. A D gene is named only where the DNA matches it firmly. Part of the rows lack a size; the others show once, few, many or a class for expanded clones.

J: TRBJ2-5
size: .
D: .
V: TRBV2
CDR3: CASGGRGSQETQYF
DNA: TGTGCCAGCGGGGGCAGGGGCTCCCAAGAGACCCAGTACTTC

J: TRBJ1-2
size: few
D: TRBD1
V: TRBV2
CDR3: CASTGTGIPDTF
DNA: TGTGCCAGCACCGGGACAGGGATCCCCGACACCTTC

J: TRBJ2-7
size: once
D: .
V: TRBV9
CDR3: CASSVDRSSYEQYF
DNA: TGTGCCAGCAGCGTAGACAGGAGCTCCTACGAGCAGTACTTC

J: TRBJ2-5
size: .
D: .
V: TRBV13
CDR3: CASSLRETQYF
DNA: TGTGCCAGCAGCTTACGTGAGACCCAGTACTTC

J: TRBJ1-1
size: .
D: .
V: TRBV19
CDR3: CATAYYTEAFF
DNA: TGTGCCACTGCCTACTACACTGAAGCTTTCTTT

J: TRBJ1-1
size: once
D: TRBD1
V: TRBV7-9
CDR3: CASSSLDRVRAFF
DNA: TGTGCCAGCAGCTCATTGGACAGGGTGAGGGCTTTCTTT

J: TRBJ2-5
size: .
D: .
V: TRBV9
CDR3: CASSQGLRHQETQYF
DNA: TGTGCCAGCAGTCAGGGCCTCAGGCACCAAGAGACCCAGTACTTC

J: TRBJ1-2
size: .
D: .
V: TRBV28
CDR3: CASSLGQNLYGYTF
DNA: TGTGCCAGCAGTTTAGGACAGAACCTTTATGGCTACACCTTC

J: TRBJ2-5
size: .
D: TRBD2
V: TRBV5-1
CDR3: CASSFAGDQETQYF
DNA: TGCGCCAGCAGCTTTGCGGGGGACCAAGAGACCCAGTACTTC

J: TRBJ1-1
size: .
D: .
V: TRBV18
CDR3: CASSPQFMNTEAFF
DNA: TGTGCCAGCTCACCACAATTCATGAACACTGAAGCTTTCTTT

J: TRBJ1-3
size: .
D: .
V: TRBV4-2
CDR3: CASSQGGVLEF
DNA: TGTGCCAGCAGCCAAGGCGGGGTCCTCGAATTT

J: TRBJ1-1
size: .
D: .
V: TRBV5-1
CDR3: CASSLGGTSANTEAFF
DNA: TGCGCCAGCAGCTTGGGGGGGACATCGGCGAACACTGAAGCTTTCTTT

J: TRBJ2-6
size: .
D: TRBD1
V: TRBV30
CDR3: CAWSIPAAKGATGANVLTF
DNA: TGTGCCTGGAGCATTCCCGCGGCAAAGGGGGCGACGGGGGCCAACGTCCTGACTTTC

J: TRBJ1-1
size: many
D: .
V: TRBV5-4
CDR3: CASRIRGKTEAFF
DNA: TGTGCCAGCAGGATCAGGGGTAAGACTGAAGCTTTCTTT

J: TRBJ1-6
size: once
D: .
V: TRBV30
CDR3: CAWRTKLGLSPLHF
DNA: TGTGCCTGGAGGACAAAATTGGGTCTTTCACCCCTCCACTTT

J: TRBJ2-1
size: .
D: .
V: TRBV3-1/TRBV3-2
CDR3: CASSQENIPLEQFF
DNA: TGTGCCAGCAGCCAAGAGAACATACCCTTGGAGCAGTTCTTC

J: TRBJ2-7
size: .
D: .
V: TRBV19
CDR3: CASSIGGLGYEQYF
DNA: TGTGCCAGTAGTATTGGCGGGCTAGGTTACGAGCAGTACTTC

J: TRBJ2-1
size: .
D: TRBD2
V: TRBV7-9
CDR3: CASSGGGRTNEQFF
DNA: TGTGCCAGCAGCGGGGGAGGGAGGACCAATGAGCAGTTCTTC

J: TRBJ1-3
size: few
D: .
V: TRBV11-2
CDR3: CASSLEQFAGNTIYF
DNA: TGTGCCAGCAGCTTAGAACAGTTCGCTGGAAACACCATATATTTT

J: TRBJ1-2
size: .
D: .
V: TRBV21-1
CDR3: CASSLKSARDRTVYGYTF
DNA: TGTGCCAGCAGCCTAAAATCTGCTCGGGACAGGACAGTCTATGGCTACACCTTC

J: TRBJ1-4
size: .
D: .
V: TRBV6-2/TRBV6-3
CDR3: CASSYLTNEKLFF
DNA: TGTGCCAGCAGTTACCTGACTAATGAAAAACTGTTTTTT

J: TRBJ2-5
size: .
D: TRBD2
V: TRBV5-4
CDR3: CASSPGLAGGPEETQYF
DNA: TGTGCCAGCAGCCCGGGACTAGCGGGGGGGCCGGAAGAGACCCAGTACTTC

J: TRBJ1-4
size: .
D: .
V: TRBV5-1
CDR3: CASSLLPRGTNEKLFF
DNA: TGCGCCAGCAGCTTGCTCCCGCGGGGAACTAATGAAAAACTGTTTTTT

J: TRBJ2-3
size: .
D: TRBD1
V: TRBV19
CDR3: CASGTGGGTDTQYF
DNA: TGTGCCAGTGGGACAGGGGGTGGGACAGATACGCAGTATTTT

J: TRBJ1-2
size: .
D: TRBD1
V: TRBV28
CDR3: CASSYTGTGRGYTF
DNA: TGTGCCAGCAGTTACACCGGGACAGGGCGAGGCTACACCTTC

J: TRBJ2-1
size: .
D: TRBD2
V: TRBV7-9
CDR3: CASSRSGGGYNEQFF
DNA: TGTGCCAGCAGCCGTAGCGGGGGGGGCTACAATGAGCAGTTCTTC

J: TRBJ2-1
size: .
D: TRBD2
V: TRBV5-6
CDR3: CASSRVLSGGAQTYNEQFF
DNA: TGTGCCAGCAGCCGCGTGTTAAGCGGGGGGGCCCAAACCTACAATGAGCAGTTCTTC

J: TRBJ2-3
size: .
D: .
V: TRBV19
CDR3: CASSPSGGMPTDTQYF
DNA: TGTGCCAGTAGTCCATCAGGGGGGATGCCGACAGATACGCAGTATTTT

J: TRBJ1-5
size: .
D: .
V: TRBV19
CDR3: CASSILEALQPQHF
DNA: TGTGCCAGTAGTATTTTGGAGGCGCTTCAGCCCCAGCATTTT